This T cell receptor (beta chain) comes out of a study of T-cell reconstitution after alpha-beta-depleted transplantation in children. This clonotype has ten or more counts. This sample's TCRbeta library carried unique molecular identifier barcodes. Each CDR3 protein is one row after TCRdb ran MiXCR on the PCR reads. The sample holds about 640,000 distinct CDR3 sequences, 15% to 20% seen once. The sequenced sample was PBMCs from the stem cell graft donor, obtained from the stem cell graft. The source is a human donor who donated a stem cell graft to a child with acute myeloid leukemia.

This chain's CDR3 is CASGLVHGGAETQYF. Written as DNA, the CDR3 is TGTGCTAGTGGTTTGGTACACGGCGGTGCGGAGACCCAGTACTTC. The rearrangement links TRBV12-5 to TRBJ2-5; D unresolved. The germline V gene encodes CDR1 LGHNT and CDR2 FRNRAP. This CDR3 spans 15 amino acids. Trimming removed 0 bases at V and 5 bases at J, with 13 bases between.